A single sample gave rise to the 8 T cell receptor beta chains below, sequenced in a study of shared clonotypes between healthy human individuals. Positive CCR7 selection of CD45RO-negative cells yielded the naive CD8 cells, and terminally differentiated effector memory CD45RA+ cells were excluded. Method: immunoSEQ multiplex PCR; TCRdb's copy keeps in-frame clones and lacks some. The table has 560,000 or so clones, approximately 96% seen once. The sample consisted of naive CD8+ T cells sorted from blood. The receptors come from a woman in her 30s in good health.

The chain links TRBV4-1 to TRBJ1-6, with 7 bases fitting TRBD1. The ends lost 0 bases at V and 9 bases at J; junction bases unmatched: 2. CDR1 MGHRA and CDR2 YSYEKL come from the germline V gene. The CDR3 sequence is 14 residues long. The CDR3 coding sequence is TGCGCCAGCAGCCAAGAAGGGGGCGCTTCACCCCTCCACTTT. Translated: CASSQEGGASPLHF.

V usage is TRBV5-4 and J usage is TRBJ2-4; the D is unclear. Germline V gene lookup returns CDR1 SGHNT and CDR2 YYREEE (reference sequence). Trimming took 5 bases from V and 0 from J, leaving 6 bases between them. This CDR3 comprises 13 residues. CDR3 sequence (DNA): TGTGCCAGCAGTGATCCAGCCAAAAACATTCAGTACTTC. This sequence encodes CASSDPAKNIQYF.

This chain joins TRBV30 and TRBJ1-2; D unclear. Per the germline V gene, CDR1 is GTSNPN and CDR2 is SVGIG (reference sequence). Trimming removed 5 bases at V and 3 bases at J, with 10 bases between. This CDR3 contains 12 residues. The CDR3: CAWGLGDYGYTF. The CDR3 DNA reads TGTGCCTGGGGGCTCGGGGACTATGGCTACACCTTC.

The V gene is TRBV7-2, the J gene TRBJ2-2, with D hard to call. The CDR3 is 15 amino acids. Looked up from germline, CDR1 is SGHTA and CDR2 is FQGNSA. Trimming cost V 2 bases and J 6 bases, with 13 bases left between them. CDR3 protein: CASSLLMSGAGELFF. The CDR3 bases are TGTGCCAGCAGCTTATTGATGTCAGGAGCCGGGGAGCTGTTTTTT.

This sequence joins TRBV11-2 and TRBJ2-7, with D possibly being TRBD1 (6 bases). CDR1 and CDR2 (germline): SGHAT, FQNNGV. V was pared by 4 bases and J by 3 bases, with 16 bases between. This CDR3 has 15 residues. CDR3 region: CASSSRGGQDYEQYF. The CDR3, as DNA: TGTGCCAGCAGCTCCCGTGGGGGACAAGACTACGAGCAGTACTTC.

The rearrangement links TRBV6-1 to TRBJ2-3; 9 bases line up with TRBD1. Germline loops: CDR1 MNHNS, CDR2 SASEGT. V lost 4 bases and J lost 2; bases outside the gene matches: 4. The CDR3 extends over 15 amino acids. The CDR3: CASSVIQGATDTQYF. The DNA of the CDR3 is TGTGCCAGCAGTGTGATACAGGGGGCCACAGATACGCAGTATTTT.

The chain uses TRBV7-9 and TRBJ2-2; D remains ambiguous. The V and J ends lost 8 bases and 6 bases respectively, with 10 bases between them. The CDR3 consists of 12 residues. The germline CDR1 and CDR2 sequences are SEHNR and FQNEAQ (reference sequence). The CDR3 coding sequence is TGTGCCAGCCCGCGCGGCCCCGGGGAGCTGTTTTTT. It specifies CASPRGPGELFF. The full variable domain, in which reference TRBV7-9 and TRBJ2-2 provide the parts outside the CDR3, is DTGVSQNPRHKITKRGQNVTFRCDPISEHNRLYWYRQTLGQGPEFLTYFQNEAQLEKSRLLSDRFSAERPKGSFSTLEIQRTEQGDSAMYLCASPRGPGELFFGEGSRLTVL.

The CDR3 loop reads CASSLRASGEQYF. CDR3 nucleotides: TGTGCCAGCAGCTTACGAGCTAGCGGCGAGCAGTACTTC. This chain connects TRBV7-6 to TRBJ2-7; 7 positions match TRBD2. The CDR3 extends over 13 amino acids. Germline V gives CDR1 SGHVS, CDR2 FNYEAQ. V was pared by 2 bases and J by 6 bases, with 4 bases of the junction left unmatched.